The T cell receptor (beta chain) described here comes from a study of neurological immune-mediated disorders. Ten or more counts support this clonotype. Its antigen is as yet unknown. CDR3 length: 15 residues. The ends were cut back, 5 bases at V and 4 bases at J, with 17 bases in the middle. Germline V gene data show CDR1 as SGHTA and CDR2 as FQGNSA. Notes on the study in general: There was no clinical or MRI feature that was associated with the multiple sclerosis repertoire cluster. When grouped phylogenetically, the repertoires of 18 of the 34 multiple sclerosis patients fell together in one related-CDR3 cluster, which is a possible signature.

By 5'RACE with 10-nucleotide random UMIs, the cDNA was made. TCRdb redid the calling of the 5' RACE reads with MiXCR, one entry per CDR3 protein. The sample carries about 80,000 distinct CDR3 sequences, about 5.6% recorded once. The time point: longitudinal time-point 2. 2 million unsorted PBMCs were stored in RNAlater at -80 °C before RNA extraction. The sequencing input was PBMCs. The sequence was collected from a woman between 55 and 75 years old with multiple sclerosis. This sequence joins TRBV7-2 and TRBJ1-1; tentative D call: TRBD1 (6 bases). Written as DNA, the CDR3 is TGTGCCAGCAGCCCCAGGACAGTCTACGGCACTGAAGCTTTCTTT. Amino acid sequence: CASSPRTVYGTEAFF.